This T cell receptor beta chain appears in the sequencing data of a study of T cells in tuberculosis. The CDR3 covers 14 residues. Unmatched junction bases numbered 4, after V lost 6 bases and J lost 0 bases. From germline, CDR1 is MNHEY and CDR2 SMNVEV (reference sequence). Sorting used thawed, overnight-rested PBMC stained with anti-CD3, a viability dye and GMM-loaded CD1B tetramer. C32 glucose monomycolate from Rhodococcus equi was loaded onto the CD1B tetramers. The protocol was immunoSEQ multiplex PCR, while the TCRdb copy is restricted to in-frame clones and leaves out a portion. The top ten hold 13% of the sample, which has approximately 59,000 clones, 81% seen once.

The source of this sequence is an adult woman with latent tuberculosis. Sequencing used CD1b-GMM tetramer-negative cells sorted from PBMCs. The rearrangement joins TRBV27 to TRBJ1-2, with 7 bases that match TRBD1. The CDR3 bases are TGTGCCAGCAGACGACAGGGCTCTAACTATGGCTACACCTTC. Translation: CASRRQGSNYGYTF.